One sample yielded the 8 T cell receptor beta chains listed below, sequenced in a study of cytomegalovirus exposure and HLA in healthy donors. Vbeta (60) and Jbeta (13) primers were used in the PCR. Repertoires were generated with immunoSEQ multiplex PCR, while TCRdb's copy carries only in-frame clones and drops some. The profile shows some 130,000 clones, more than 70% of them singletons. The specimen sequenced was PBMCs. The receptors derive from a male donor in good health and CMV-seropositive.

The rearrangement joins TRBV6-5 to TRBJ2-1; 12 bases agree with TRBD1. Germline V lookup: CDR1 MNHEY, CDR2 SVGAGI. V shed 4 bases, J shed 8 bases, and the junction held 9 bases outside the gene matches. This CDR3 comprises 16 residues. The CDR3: CASSLVGGTGGYEQFF. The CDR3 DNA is TGTGCCAGCAGTTTGGTGGGGGGGACAGGGGGCTATGAGCAGTTCTTC.

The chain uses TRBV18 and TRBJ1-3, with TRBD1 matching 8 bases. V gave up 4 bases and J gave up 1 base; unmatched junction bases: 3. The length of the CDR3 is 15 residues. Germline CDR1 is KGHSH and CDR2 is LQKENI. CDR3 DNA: TGTGCCAGCTCACTGGACAGGGCTTCTGGAAACACCATATATTTT. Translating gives CASSLDRASGNTIYF.

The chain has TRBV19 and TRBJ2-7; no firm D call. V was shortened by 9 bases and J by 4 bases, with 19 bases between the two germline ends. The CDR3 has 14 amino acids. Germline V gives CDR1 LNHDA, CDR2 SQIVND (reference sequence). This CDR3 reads CASSFLGAQYEQYF. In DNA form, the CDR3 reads TGTGCCAGCTCCTTCTTAGGAGCCCAGTACGAGCAGTACTTC.

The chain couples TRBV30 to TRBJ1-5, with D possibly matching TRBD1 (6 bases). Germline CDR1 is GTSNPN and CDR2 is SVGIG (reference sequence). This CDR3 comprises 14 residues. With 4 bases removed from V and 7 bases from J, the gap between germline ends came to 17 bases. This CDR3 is CAWTSQGMGQPQHF. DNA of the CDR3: TGTGCCTGGACTTCACAGGGCATGGGGCAGCCCCAGCATTTT.

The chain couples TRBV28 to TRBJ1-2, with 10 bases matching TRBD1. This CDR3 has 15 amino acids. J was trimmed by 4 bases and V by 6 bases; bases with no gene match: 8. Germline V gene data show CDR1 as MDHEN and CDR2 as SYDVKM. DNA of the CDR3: TGTGCCAGCAGCCGCGACAGGGGGCGTAGCTATGGCTACACCTTC. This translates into CASSRDRGRSYGYTF.

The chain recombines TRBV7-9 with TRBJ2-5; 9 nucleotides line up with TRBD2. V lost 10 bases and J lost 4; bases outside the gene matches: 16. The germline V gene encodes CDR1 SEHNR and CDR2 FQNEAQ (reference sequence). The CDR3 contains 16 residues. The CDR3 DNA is TGTGCCACCACAACCTCTGGCGGGGGGGCCGTAGAGACCCAGTACTTC. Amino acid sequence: CATTTSGGGAVETQYF.

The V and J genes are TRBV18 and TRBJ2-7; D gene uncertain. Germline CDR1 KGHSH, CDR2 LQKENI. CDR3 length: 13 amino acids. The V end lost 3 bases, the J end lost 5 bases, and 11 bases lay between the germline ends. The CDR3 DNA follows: TGTGCCAGCTCACCCTTGACTGCCGACGAGCAGTACTTC. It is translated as CASSPLTADEQYF.

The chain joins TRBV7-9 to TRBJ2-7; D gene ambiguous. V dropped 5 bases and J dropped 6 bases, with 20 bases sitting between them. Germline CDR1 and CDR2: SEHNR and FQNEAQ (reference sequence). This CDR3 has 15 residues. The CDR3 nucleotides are TGTGCCAGCAGCCAAACCGGGTCCTACCCATCCGAGCAGTACTTC. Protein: CASSQTGSYPSEQYF.